This entry describes one T cell receptor beta chain. V shed 6 bases and J shed 5 bases, with 7 bases lying between them. The germline V gene encodes CDR1 MDHEN and CDR2 SYDVKM. This CDR3 is built from 12 residues. This sample stems from a study of shared clonotypes between healthy human individuals. The table came from immunoSEQ multiplex PCR; TCRdb's copy has only in-frame clones and leaves some out. This sample has about 490,000 clones, with 70% to 80% found just once. The V call is TRBV28, the J call TRBJ2-2; perhaps D is TRBD1 or TRBD2 (5 bases each). Sequencing input: PBMCs. This sequence originates from a woman in her thirties or forties in good health. Some clones in this sample may be carry-over from other donors' samples. The CDR3 DNA sequence: TGTGCCAGCAGAGGGGAGACCGGGGAGCTGTTTTTT. Its translation is CASRGETGELFF.